These T cell receptor beta chains were read from a single sample in a study of T cells after posttransplantation cyclophosphamide. Sequenced by immunoSEQ multiplex PCR; TCRdb stores in-frame clones only, minus some. Singletons are absent from the sample, which has 12,000 or so clones. Sequenced here: PBMCs, sampled after allogeneic stem cell transplant with posttransplant cyclophosphamide. These receptors originate from a female patient in her thirties or forties who received an allogeneic stem cell transplant from a related donor, was CMV-positive, and had acute GVHD only. A subset of T cells may come from the graft donor. Each CDR3 is given with its conserved first and last residue. Each record gives: J gene, D gene, V gene, clone size, CDR3 protein, CDR3 DNA. The D gene is left open where the match is weak. Clone size, where shown, is once, few, many, or a class for clones that have expanded.

J: TRBJ2-7
D: TRBD1
V: TRBV27
size: many
CDR3: CASSKARGLVYEQYF
DNA: TGTGCCAGCAGTAAGGCCAGGGGGCTTGTCTACGAGCAGTACTTC

J: TRBJ2-2
D: .
V: TRBV6-5
size: many
CDR3: CASSQTSTGELFF
DNA: TGTGCCAGCAGTCAAACGAGCACCGGGGAGCTGTTTTTT

J: TRBJ1-1
D: .
V: TRBV28
size: many
CDR3: CASRNLYPGTEAFF
DNA: TGTGCCAGCAGGAACCTATACCCGGGGACTGAAGCTTTCTTT

J: TRBJ2-2
D: .
V: TRBV27
size: .
CDR3: CASSLRLGNTGELFF
DNA: TGTGCCAGCAGCCTGCGGCTTGGGAACACCGGGGAGCTGTTTTTT

J: TRBJ2-2
D: TRBD2
V: TRBV5-1
size: many
CDR3: CASSPGLAGVSGELFF
DNA: TGCGCCAGCAGCCCCGGACTAGCGGGGGTGTCCGGGGAGCTGTTTTTT

J: TRBJ1-3
D: TRBD1
V: TRBV7-2
size: many
CDR3: CASSLPGQLDSGNTIYF
DNA: TGTGCCAGCAGCTTACCGGGACAGTTGGACTCTGGAAACACCATATATTTT

J: TRBJ2-1
D: .
V: TRBV29-1
size: many
CDR3: CSGETSYNEQFF
DNA: TGCAGCGGCGAGACTAGCTACAATGAGCAGTTCTTC

J: TRBJ2-5
D: TRBD1
V: TRBV27
size: many
CDR3: CASRIDRGRQETQYF
DNA: TGTGCCAGCAGAATAGACAGGGGGCGGCAAGAGACCCAGTACTTC

J: TRBJ2-7
D: TRBD1
V: TRBV19
size: .
CDR3: CASSLSTPGQGLGEQYF
DNA: TGTGCCAGTAGTCTCAGTACCCCGGGACAGGGGTTGGGCGAGCAGTACTTC

J: TRBJ1-2
D: .
V: TRBV21-1
size: many
CDR3: CASSKKNSYGYTF
DNA: TGTGCCAGCAGCAAAAAAAACAGCTATGGCTACACCTTC

J: TRBJ2-3
D: TRBD1
V: TRBV7-3
size: few
CDR3: CASSFLQGQGTDTQYF
DNA: TGTGCCAGCAGCTTTTTACAAGGACAGGGGACCGATACGCAGTATTTT

J: TRBJ1-2
D: .
V: TRBV18
size: .
CDR3: CASSPDSYGYTF
DNA: TGTGCCAGCTCACCGGACAGCTATGGCTACACCTTC

J: TRBJ2-7
D: TRBD1
V: TRBV29-1
size: many
CDR3: CSVSRQGYEQYF
DNA: TGCAGCGTTAGTAGACAGGGGTACGAGCAGTACTTC

J: TRBJ1-4
D: .
V: TRBV15
size: few
CDR3: CATSRAYSPTNEKLFF
DNA: TGTGCCACCAGCAGAGCCTACAGCCCAACTAATGAAAAACTGTTTTTT

J: TRBJ2-2
D: TRBD2
V: TRBV29-1
size: .
CDR3: CSGRLGLAGDTGELFF
DNA: TGCAGCGGAAGACTCGGGCTAGCGGGAGACACCGGGGAGCTGTTTTTT

J: TRBJ2-5
D: .
V: TRBV5-5
size: many
CDR3: CASSLFSGDQETQYF
DNA: TGTGCCAGCAGCTTGTTCTCAGGGGATCAAGAGACCCAGTACTTC

J: TRBJ2-2
D: TRBD1
V: TRBV10-3
size: many
CDR3: CAISEGGTGSPGELFF
DNA: TGTGCCATCAGTGAGGGGGGGACAGGGTCCCCCGGGGAGCTGTTTTTT

J: TRBJ2-1
D: TRBD2
V: TRBV5-1
size: many
CDR3: CASSIRLAGVDNEQFF
DNA: TGCGCCAGCAGCATACGACTAGCGGGGGTGGACAATGAGCAGTTCTTC

J: TRBJ1-2
D: TRBD1
V: TRBV5-4
size: .
CDR3: CASSSLRDSHSYGYTF
DNA: TGTGCCAGCAGCTCGTTACGGGACAGCCACTCCTATGGCTACACCTTC

J: TRBJ2-2
D: TRBD2
V: TRBV4-2
size: many
CDR3: CASSQDRLAGFANTGELFF
DNA: TGTGCCAGCAGCCAAGATAGACTAGCGGGATTCGCGAACACCGGGGAGCTGTTTTTT

J: TRBJ2-3
D: TRBD2
V: TRBV18
size: few
CDR3: CASSPTSGFTDTQYF
DNA: TGTGCCAGCTCACCGACTAGCGGGTTCACAGATACGCAGTATTTT

J: TRBJ1-3
D: .
V: TRBV19
size: many
CDR3: CASIGGSSGNTIYF
DNA: TGTGCCAGTATAGGAGGGAGCTCTGGAAACACCATATATTTT

J: TRBJ2-3
D: .
V: TRBV5-1
size: few
CDR3: CASSLAGEVWVSDTQYF
DNA: TGCGCCAGCAGCTTGGCCGGGGAGGTTTGGGTCTCGGATACGCAGTATTTT

J: TRBJ2-7
D: TRBD2
V: TRBV7-9
size: many
CDR3: CAVSELAGSYEQYF
DNA: TGTGCCGTCTCTGAGCTAGCGGGCTCCTACGAGCAGTACTTC